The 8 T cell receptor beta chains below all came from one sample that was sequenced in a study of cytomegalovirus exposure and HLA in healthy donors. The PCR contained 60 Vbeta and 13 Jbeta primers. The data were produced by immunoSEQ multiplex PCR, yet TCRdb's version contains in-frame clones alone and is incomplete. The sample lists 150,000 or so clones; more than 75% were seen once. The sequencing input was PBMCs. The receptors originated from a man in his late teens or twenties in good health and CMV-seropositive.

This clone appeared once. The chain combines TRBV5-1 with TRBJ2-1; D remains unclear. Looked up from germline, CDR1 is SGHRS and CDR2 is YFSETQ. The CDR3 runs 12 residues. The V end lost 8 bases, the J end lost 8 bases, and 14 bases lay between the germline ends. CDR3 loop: CARQLGFHEQFF. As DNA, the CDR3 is TGCGCCAGGCAACTGGGCTTCCATGAGCAGTTCTTC.

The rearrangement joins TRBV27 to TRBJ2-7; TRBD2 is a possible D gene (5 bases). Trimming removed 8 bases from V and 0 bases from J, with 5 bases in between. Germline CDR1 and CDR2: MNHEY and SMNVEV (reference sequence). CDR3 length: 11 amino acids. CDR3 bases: TGTGCCAGCGGGAGCTCCTACGAGCAGTACTTC. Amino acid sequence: CASGSSYEQYF.

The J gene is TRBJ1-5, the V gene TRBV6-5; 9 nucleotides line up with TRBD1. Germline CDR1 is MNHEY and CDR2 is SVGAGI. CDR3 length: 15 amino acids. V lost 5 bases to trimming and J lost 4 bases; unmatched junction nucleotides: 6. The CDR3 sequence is CASSPPGQGNQPQHF. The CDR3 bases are TGTGCCAGCAGTCCCCCGGGACAGGGAAATCAGCCCCAGCATTTT.

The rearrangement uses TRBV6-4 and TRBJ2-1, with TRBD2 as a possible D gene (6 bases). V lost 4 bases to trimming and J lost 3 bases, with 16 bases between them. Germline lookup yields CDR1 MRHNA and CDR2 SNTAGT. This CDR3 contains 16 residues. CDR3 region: CASSVYGGADYNEQFF. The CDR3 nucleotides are TGTGCCAGCAGTGTATACGGGGGAGCCGACTACAATGAGCAGTTCTTC.

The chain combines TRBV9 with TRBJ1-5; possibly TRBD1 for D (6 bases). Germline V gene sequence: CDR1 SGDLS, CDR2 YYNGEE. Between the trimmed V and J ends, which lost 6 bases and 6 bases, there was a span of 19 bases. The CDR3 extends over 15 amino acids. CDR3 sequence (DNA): TGTGCCAGCAACGAGGACCAGGGGAAGGGTCAGCCCCAGCATTTT. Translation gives CASNEDQGKGQPQHF.

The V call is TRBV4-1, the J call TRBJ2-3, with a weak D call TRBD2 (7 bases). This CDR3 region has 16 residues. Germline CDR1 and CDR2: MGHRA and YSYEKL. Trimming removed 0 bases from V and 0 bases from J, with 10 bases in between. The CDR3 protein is CASSQDWGGSTDTQYF. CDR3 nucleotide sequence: TGCGCCAGCAGCCAAGATTGGGGGGGCAGCACAGATACGCAGTATTTT.

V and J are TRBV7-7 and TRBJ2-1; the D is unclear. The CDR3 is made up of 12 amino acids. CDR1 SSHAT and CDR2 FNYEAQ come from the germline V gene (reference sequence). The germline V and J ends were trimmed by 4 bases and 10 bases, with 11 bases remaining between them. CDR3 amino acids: CASSSPGEEQFF. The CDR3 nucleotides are TGTGCCAGCAGCTCCCCCGGTGAAGAGCAGTTCTTC.

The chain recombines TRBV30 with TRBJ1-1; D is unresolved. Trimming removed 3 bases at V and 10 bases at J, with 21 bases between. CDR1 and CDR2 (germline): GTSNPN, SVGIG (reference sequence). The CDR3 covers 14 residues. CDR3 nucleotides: TGTGCCTGGAGCGCGGCGGGAGGGAGAATAGGAGCTTTCTTT. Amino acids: CAWSAAGGRIGAFF.